Presented here are 10 T cell receptor beta chains from one specimen sequenced in a study of cytomegalovirus exposure and HLA in healthy donors (TCRdb year 2017). Library preparation employed the immunoSEQ multiplex PCR assay. The multiplex PCR relied on a mix of 60 forward primers for TCR Vbeta segments and 13 reverse primers for TCR Jbeta segments. The table was pulled from immuneACCESS by TCRdb, which kept in-frame rearrangements only. Such tables lose some clones; where checked, under half of the loss comes from unresolved V genes, and the rest has no known cause. The sample profile shows roughly 61,000 clones; around 81% of them were found once. The leading ten clones occupy around 5.4% of the sample. Specimen: PBMCs. These receptors all stem from a male donor in good health and CMV-seronegative.

The genes are TRBV4-3 and TRBJ2-3, with 7 bases aligning to TRBD2. The CDR3 is 18 residues long. The germline CDR1 and CDR2 sequences are LGHNA and YSLEER. Trimming at V came to 2 bases and at J to 0 bases, leaving 11 bases not matched to a gene. The CDR3 here is CASSQRASGGASTDTQYF. The CDR3 DNA follows: TGCGCCAGCAGCCAAAGGGCGTCGGGGGGAGCTAGCACAGATACGCAGTATTTT.

The chain links TRBV11-3 to TRBJ2-5; D is perhaps TRBD2 (5 bases). This CDR3 has 13 residues. From germline, CDR1 is SGHNT and CDR2 YENEEA. Trimming removed 1 base at V and 11 bases at J, with 14 bases between. CDR3 DNA sequence: TGTGCCAGCAGCTTAGTCCCTGGAGGAGAGCAGTACTTC. Translation gives CASSLVPGGEQYF.

There are a few counts of this clone. The rearrangement uses TRBV5-6 and TRBJ1-1, with D maybe TRBD1 (5 bases). The V end was cut by 0 bases, the J end by 1 base, with 10 bases between. Germline CDR1 reads SGHDT; CDR2 reads YYEEEE. This CDR3 is built from 15 residues. The CDR3, as DNA: TGTGCCAGCAGCTTGGCCCGCCAGGGGAACACTGAAGCTTTCTTT. It encodes CASSLARQGNTEAFF.

The CDR3 reads CASSLPRGSGDTQYF. As DNA, the CDR3 is TGTGCCAGCAGCTTACCGCGCGGCAGTGGAGATACGCAGTATTTT. The V gene is TRBV7-9, the J gene TRBJ2-3, with D unresolved. The CDR3 is 15 amino acids. V dropped 2 bases and J dropped 5 bases, with 14 bases sitting between them. Germline values: CDR1 SEHNR, CDR2 FQNEAQ (reference sequence).

The chain joins TRBV18 to TRBJ1-1; maybe TRBD1 (6 bases). V lost 2 bases, J lost 7 bases, and 11 bases lay in between. The length of the CDR3 is 13 residues. Germline-derived CDR1 and CDR2 are KGHSH and LQKENI. CDR3 sequence reads: CASSPNREDEAFF. Written as DNA, the CDR3 is TGTGCCAGCTCACCAAACAGGGAAGATGAAGCTTTCTTT.

The rearrangement links TRBV6-4 to TRBJ2-3, with D possibly TRBD2 on 7 matching bases. Trimming pared 6 bases from V and 3 bases from J, leaving 13 bases between. This CDR3 is 14 amino acids long. Germline values: CDR1 MRHNA, CDR2 SNTAGT. The CDR3 spells CASSPGRGTDTQYF. CDR3 DNA: TGTGCCAGCAGCCCGGGGAGGGGGACAGATACGCAGTATTTT.

The chain uses TRBV25-1 and TRBJ1-2; TRBD1 matches at 7 bases. J gave up 6 bases and V 7 bases, and 8 bases lay outside the gene matches. This CDR3 comprises 13 residues. CDR1 MGHDK and CDR2 SYGVNS come from the germline V gene. The CDR3 region has the DNA TGTGCCAGCAAGGCCGGGACAGCAGATGGCTACACCTTC. As protein: CASKAGTADGYTF.

V and J are TRBV5-6 and TRBJ2-1; D possibly corresponds to TRBD1 (5 bases). The CDR3 is made up of 16 amino acids. Germline CDR1 and CDR2: SGHDT and YYEEEE. Deletions cut 0 bases from V and 6 bases from J, with 16 bases between. The CDR3 DNA is TGTGCCAGCAGCTTGGTCCTCCGCCAGGGTCTCAATGAGCAGTTCTTC. Translating it yields CASSLVLRQGLNEQFF.

The chain has TRBV9 and TRBJ2-5; 8 bases agree with TRBD2. V shed 0 bases and J 2 bases; nucleotides not matched to a gene: 9. CDR3 size: 17 residues. Germline-derived CDR1 and CDR2 are SGDLS and YYNGEE. CDR3 sequence reads: CASSVDGGAGAQETQYF. In DNA, the CDR3 is TGTGCCAGCAGCGTAGATGGGGGAGCGGGGGCACAAGAGACCCAGTACTTC.

The chain combines TRBV7-6 with TRBJ2-1, with TRBD2 identical over 10 bases. J gave up 9 bases and V 5 bases, and 13 bases lay outside the gene matches. The CDR3 is 16 amino acids. Germline values: CDR1 SGHVS, CDR2 FNYEAQ. The CDR3 DNA is TGTGCCAGCAGCGACCAAGCGGGGGGGGTCGGTGGTGAGCAGTTCTTC. This gives the protein CASSDQAGGVGGEQFF.